This T cell receptor (beta chain) derives from a study of beta chain features in type 1 diabetes. About the research overall: Sorted cells from all samples, numbering 100 million to 120 million, were examined.

Study-wide points: In the patient group, naive, central memory and Treg TCRB repertoires seemed more alike than in the healthy donor group.

Germline loops: CDR1 MNHNS, CDR2 SASEGT. This CDR3 has 14 amino acids. The V end lost 2 bases, the J end lost 7 bases, and 14 bases lay between the germline ends. Expressed TCRB transcripts were sequenced, since all the RNA that had been isolated was reverse transcribed. Method: immunoSEQ multiplex PCR; TCRdb's copy keeps in-frame clones and lacks some. This sample has nearly 250,000 clones, with more than 65% found just once. Notes on this clone: Its antigen is unidentified.

Stem cell-like memory, regulatory, central memory and naive CD4+ cells were sorted via CD45RO/CCR7/CD25/CD127/CD95/CD27. The TCR was taken from a man younger than 40 in good health. The V gene is TRBV6-1, the J gene TRBJ1-2; D gene uncertain. The source material was naive CD4+ T cells from blood. The CDR3 sequence is CASSEKAAGSGYTF. CDR3 sequence (DNA): TGTGCCAGCAGTGAAAAGGCTGCTGGTTCTGGCTACACCTTC.